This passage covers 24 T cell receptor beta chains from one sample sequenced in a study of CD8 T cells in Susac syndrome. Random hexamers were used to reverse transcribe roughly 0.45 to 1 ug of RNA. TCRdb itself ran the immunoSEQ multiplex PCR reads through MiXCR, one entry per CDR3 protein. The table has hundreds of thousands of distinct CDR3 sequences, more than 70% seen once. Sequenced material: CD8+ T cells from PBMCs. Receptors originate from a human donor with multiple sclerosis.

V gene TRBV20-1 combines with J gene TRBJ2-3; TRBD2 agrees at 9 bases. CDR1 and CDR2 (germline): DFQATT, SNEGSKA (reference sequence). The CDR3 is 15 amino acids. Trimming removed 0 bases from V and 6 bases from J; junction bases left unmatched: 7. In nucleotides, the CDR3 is TGCAGTGCTAGAGATGCGGGAGGGCCCGGGGATACGCAGTATTTT. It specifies CSARDAGGPGDTQYF.

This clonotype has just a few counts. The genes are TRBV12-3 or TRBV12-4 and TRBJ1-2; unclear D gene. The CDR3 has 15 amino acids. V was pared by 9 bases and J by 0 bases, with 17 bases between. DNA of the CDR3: TGTGCCAGTAGTATTACGGGCGGGGCTAACTATGGCTACACCTTC. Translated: CASSITGGANYGYTF.

CDR3 sequence reads: CASSEVAKGNYGYTF. The CDR3 region has the DNA TGTGCCAGCAGTGAAGTAGCGAAGGGGAACTATGGCTACACCTTC. This sequence joins TRBV2 and TRBJ1-2; TRBD1 is a possible D gene (5 bases). V was trimmed by 1 base and J by 2 bases, leaving 11 bases between them. The CDR3 is 15 residues long. The germline V gene encodes CDR1 SNHLY and CDR2 FYNNEI.

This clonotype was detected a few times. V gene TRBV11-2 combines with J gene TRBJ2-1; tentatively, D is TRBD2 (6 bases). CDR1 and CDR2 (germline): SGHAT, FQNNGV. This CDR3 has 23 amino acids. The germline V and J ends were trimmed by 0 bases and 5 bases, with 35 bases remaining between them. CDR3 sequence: CASSLDLKDIGTPGRGLHNEQFF. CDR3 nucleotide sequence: TGTGCCAGCAGCTTAGATCTGAAAGACATAGGGACTCCGGGAAGGGGACTCCACAATGAGCAGTTCTTC. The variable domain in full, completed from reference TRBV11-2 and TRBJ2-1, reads EAGVAQSPRYKIIEKRQSVAFWCNPISGHATLYWYQQILGQGPKLLIQFQNNGVVDDSQLPKDRFSAERLKGVDSTLKIQPAKLEDSAVYLCASSLDLKDIGTPGRGLHNEQFFGPGTRLTVL.

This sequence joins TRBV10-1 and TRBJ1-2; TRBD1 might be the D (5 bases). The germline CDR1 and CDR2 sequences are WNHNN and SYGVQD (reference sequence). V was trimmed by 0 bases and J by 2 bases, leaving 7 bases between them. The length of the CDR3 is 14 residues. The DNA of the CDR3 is TGCGCCAGCAGTGAGTCGGGGCAGAACTATGGCTACACCTTC. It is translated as CASSESGQNYGYTF.

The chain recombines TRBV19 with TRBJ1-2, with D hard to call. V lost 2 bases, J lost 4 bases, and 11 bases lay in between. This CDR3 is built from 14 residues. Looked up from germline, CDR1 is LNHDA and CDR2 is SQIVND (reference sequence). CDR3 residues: CASSISPAAYGYTF. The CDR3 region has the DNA TGTGCCAGTAGTATATCCCCGGCGGCCTATGGCTACACCTTC.

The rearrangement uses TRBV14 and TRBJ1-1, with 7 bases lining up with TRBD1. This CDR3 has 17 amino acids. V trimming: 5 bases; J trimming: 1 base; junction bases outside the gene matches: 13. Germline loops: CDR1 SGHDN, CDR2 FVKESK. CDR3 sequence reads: CASSTWDSLERNTEAFF. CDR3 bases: TGTGCCAGCAGCACTTGGGACAGTCTAGAACGGAACACTGAAGCTTTCTTT. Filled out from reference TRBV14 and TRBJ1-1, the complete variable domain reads EAGVTQFPSHSVIEKGQTVTLRCDPISGHDNLYWYRRVMGKEIKFLLHFVKESKQDESGMPNNRFLAERTGGTYSTLKVQPAELEDSGVYFCASSTWDSLERNTEAFFGQGTRLTVV.

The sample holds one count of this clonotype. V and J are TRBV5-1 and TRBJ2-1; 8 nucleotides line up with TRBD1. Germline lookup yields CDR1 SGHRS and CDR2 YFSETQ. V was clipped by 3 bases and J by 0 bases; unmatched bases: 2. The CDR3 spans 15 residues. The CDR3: CASSWGQDSYNEQFF. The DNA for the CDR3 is TGCGCCAGCAGCTGGGGACAGGACTCCTACAATGAGCAGTTCTTC.

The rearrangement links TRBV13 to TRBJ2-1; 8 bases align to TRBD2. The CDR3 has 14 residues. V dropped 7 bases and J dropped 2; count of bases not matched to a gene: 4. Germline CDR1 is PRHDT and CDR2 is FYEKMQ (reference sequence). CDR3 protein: CASKPSGPYNEQFF. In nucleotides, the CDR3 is TGTGCCAGCAAGCCTAGCGGGCCCTACAATGAGCAGTTCTTC.

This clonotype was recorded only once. The CDR3 DNA reads TGTGCCAGCAGCTCATGGGACTCCGGGGACTACGAGCAGTACTTC. Its translation is CASSSWDSGDYEQYF. The chain recombines TRBV11-2 with TRBJ2-7; D is perhaps TRBD2 (6 bases). Germline CDR1 and CDR2: SGHAT and FQNNGV. The CDR3 runs 15 residues. V lost 4 bases and J lost 3, with 16 bases in between.

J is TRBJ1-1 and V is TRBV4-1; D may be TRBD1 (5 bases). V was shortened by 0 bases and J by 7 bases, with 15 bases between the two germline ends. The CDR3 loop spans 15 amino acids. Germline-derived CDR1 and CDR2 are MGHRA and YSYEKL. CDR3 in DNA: TGCGCCAGCAGCCAAGATTATGGGGACCCTAGTGAAGCTTTCTTT. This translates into CASSQDYGDPSEAFF.

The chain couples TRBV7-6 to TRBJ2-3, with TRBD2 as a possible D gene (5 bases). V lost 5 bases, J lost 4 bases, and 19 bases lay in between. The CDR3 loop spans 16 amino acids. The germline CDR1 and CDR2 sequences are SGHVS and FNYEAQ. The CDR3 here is CASSPTAEATSDTQYF. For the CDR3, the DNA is TGTGCCAGCAGCCCAACAGCGGAGGCGACCTCAGATACGCAGTATTTT.

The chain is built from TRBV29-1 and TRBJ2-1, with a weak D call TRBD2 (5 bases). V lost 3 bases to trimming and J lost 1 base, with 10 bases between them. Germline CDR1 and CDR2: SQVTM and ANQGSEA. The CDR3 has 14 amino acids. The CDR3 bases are TGCAGCGTTGAGGTACTAGAATCCTACAATGAGCAGTTCTTC. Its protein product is CSVEVLESYNEQFF.

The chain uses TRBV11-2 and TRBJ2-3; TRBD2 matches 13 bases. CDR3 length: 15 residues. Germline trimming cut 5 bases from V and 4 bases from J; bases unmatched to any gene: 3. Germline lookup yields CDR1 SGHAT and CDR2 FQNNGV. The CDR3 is CASSPLAGGPDTQYF. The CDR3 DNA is TGTGCCAGCAGCCCACTAGCGGGAGGGCCAGATACGCAGTATTTT.

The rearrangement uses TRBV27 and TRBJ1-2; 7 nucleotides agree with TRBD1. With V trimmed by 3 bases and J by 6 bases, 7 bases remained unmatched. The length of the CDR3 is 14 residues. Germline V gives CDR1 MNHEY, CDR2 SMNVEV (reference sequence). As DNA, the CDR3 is TGTGCCAGCAGTTTTGGTATTACAGGGGATGGCTACACCTTC. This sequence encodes CASSFGITGDGYTF.

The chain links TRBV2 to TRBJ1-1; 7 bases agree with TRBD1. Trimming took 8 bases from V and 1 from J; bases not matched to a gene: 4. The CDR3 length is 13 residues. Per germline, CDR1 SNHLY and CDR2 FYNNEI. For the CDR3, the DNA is TGTGCCAGCGGGGACAGCAGGAACACTGAAGCTTTCTTT. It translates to CASGDSRNTEAFF.

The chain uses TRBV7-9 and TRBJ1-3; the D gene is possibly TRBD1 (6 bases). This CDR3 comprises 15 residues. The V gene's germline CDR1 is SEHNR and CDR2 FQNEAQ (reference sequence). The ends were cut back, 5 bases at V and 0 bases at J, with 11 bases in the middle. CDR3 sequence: CASSPSRGSGNTIYF. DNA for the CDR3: TGTGCCAGCAGCCCGAGCAGGGGCTCTGGAAACACCATATATTTT.

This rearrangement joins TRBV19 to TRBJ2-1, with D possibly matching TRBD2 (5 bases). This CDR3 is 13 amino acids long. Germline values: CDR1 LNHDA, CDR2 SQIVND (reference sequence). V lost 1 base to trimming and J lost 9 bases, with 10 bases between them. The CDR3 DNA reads TGTGCCAGTAGTATAGCGGCCAGCGGTGAGCAGTTCTTC. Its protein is CASSIAASGEQFF.

CDR3 sequence: CASSVGGLWGYEQFF. The CDR3 nucleotides are TGTGCCAGCAGCGTCGGGGGGCTATGGGGTTATGAGCAGTTCTTC. The chain carries TRBV9 and TRBJ2-1, with D maybe TRBD2 (7 bases). Between the trimmed V and J ends, which lost 2 bases and 8 bases, there was a span of 17 bases. Germline V CDR1 and CDR2: SGDLS, YYNGEE. This CDR3 is 15 amino acids long.

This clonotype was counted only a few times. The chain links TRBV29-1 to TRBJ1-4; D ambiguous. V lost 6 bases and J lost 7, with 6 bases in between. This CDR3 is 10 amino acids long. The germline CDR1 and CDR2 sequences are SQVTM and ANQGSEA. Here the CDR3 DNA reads TGCAGCGTGTGGGGTGAAAAACTGTTTTTT. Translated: CSVWGEKLFF.

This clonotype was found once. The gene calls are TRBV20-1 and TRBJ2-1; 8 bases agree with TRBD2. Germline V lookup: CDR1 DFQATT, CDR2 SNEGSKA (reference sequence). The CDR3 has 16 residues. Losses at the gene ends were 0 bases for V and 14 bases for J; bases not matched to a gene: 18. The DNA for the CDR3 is TGCAGTGCTAGAGATCTAACGGCGGGGGGCCGGGGTACGGAGTTCTTC. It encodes CSARDLTAGGRGTEFF.

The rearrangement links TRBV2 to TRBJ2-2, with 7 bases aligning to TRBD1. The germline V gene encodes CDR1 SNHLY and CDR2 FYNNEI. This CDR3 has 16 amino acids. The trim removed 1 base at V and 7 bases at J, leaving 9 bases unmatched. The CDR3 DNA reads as TGTGCCAGCAGTGAAGTAGGGCAGGGGGTATTCGGGGAGCTGTTTTTT. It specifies CASSEVGQGVFGELFF.

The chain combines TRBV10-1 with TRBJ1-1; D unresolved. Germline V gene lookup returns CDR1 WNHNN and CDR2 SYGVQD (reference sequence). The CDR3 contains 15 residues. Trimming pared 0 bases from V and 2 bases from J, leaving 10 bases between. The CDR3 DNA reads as TGCGCCAGCAGTGAGTCGACGGATCCTAACACTGAAGCTTTCTTT. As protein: CASSESTDPNTEAFF.

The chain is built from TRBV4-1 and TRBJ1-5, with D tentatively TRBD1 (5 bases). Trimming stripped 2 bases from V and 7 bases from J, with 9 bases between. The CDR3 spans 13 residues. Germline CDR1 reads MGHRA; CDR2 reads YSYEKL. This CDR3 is CASSQTRGQPQHF. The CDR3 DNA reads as TGCGCCAGCAGCCAAACGAGGGGACAGCCCCAGCATTTT.